The next 8 T cell receptor beta chains were all read from a single sample in a study of blood T cell repertoires in COVID-19. TCRdb's table, derived via immunoSEQ multiplex PCR, lists solely in-frame clones and lacks some. The sample consists of under 65,000 clones, around 89% of them appearing once. The sample was peripheral blood. The receptors were sampled from a man aged 55 to 70 with acute or convalescent COVID-19.

The rearrangement links TRBV11-3 to TRBJ2-5; 8 bases match TRBD1. V lost 4 bases, J lost 4 bases, and 8 bases stayed unmatched. The CDR3 length is 15 residues. CDR1 is SGHNT, CDR2 YENEEA, per germline. CDR3 DNA sequence: TGTGCCAGCAGCTCCGGACAGGGAGGTACAGAGACCCAGTACTTC. This codes for CASSSGQGGTETQYF.

The chain has TRBV6-5 and TRBJ2-1, with a possible D match to TRBD2 (5 bases). CDR1 and CDR2 (germline): MNHEY, SVGAGI. The CDR3 is 14 amino acids. Trimming shortened V by 9 bases and J by 9 bases, and 21 bases separated the two germline ends. The CDR3 DNA follows: TGTGCCAGTAAAACAGTCGGGGTGGGGAGTGAGCAGTTCTTC. It is translated as CASKTVGVGSEQFF.

This chain connects TRBV29-1 to TRBJ1-2, with D maybe TRBD1 (5 bases). V was shortened by 7 bases and J by 6 bases, with 18 bases between the two germline ends. Germline assignment: CDR1 SQVTM and CDR2 ANQGSEA. The CDR3 covers 13 residues. CDR3 in amino acids: CSAMSTASNGYTF. The DNA for the CDR3 is TGCAGCGCCATGTCGACAGCTTCGAATGGCTACACCTTC.

The chain couples TRBV19 to TRBJ2-2, with D maybe TRBD2 (5 bases). V lost 0 bases and J lost 3, with 14 bases in between. The CDR3 contains 17 residues. The V gene's germline CDR1 is LNHDA and CDR2 SQIVND (reference sequence). The CDR3 loop is CASSIDLGLGDTGELFF. Here the CDR3 DNA reads TGTGCCAGTAGTATAGATCTAGGGCTGGGAGACACCGGGGAGCTGTTTTTT.

The chain carries TRBV5-1 and TRBJ2-7; 9 bases are shared with TRBD2. CDR1 and CDR2 from the germline V gene are SGHRS and YFSETQ. Trimming took 4 bases from V and 3 from J; bases not matched to a gene: 5. The CDR3 totals 14 residues. The CDR3 DNA reads TGCGCCAGCAGCCCGGGACTAGCAGGCTACGAGCAGTACTTC. Translation gives CASSPGLAGYEQYF. The variable domain in full, with the rest retrieved from reference TRBV5-1 and TRBJ2-7, is KAGVTQTPRYLIKTRGQQVTLSCSPISGHRSVSWYQQTPGQGLQFLFEYFSETQRNKGNFPGRFSGRQFSNSRSEMNVSTLELGDSALYLCASSPGLAGYEQYFGPGTRLTVT.

This clone has just one count. This chain joins TRBV7-3 and TRBJ2-3; D gene unclear. The CDR3 length is 14 residues. V was pared by 4 bases and J by 6 bases, with 14 bases between. CDR1 and CDR2 from the germline V gene are SGHTA and FQGTGA. CDR3 coding DNA: TGTGCCAGCAGCTCGTTAGATCTCTTGGATACGCAGTATTTT. It specifies CASSSLDLLDTQYF.

The J gene is TRBJ2-3, the V gene TRBV4-3; D is possibly TRBD1 (6 bases). Trimming removed 4 bases from V and 0 bases from J, with 8 bases in between. This CDR3 is 14 amino acids long. Germline CDR1 and CDR2: LGHNA and YSLEER. The CDR3 DNA reads TGCGCCAGCAGCCGGGACACTAGCACAGATACGCAGTATTTT. Translation: CASSRDTSTDTQYF.

The genes are TRBV19 and TRBJ1-5, with D maybe TRBD1 (5 bases). Germline V gives CDR1 LNHDA, CDR2 SQIVND (reference sequence). This CDR3 spans 14 amino acids. The ends were cut back, 3 bases at V and 4 bases at J, with 10 bases in the middle. The CDR3 coding sequence is TGTGCCAGTAGTATGGTGGGACTTAATCAGCCCCAGCATTTT. It codes for CASSMVGLNQPQHF. Full variable domain (remainder filled in from reference TRBV19 and TRBJ1-5): DGGITQSPKYLFRKEGQNVTLSCEQNLNHDAMYWYRQDPGQGLRLIYYSQIVNDFQKGDIAEGYSVSREKKESFPLTVTSAQKNPTAFYLCASSMVGLNQPQHFGDGTRLSIL.